Presented here are 30 T cell receptor beta chains from one specimen sequenced in a study of glioma-infiltrating T cells. The iRepertoire nested amplicon-rescue multiplex PCR amplified TCR alpha and beta CDR3s from RNA. TCRdb reprocessed the multiplex PCR reads via MiXCR and lists one record per CDR3 protein. This sample has around 140,000 distinct CDR3 sequences; roughly two fifths occur once, and the top ten carry 20%. The sample comprised glioma tissue, nonneoplastic brain tissue, or PBMCs (not recorded which). These TCRs come from a human donor with low-grade glioma or glioblastoma, undergoing nonglioma brain surgery, or in good health (not recorded which).

This clonotype was counted only a few times. The rearrangement joins TRBV27 to TRBJ1-2, with TRBD1 identical over 8 bases. Looked up from germline, CDR1 is MNHEY and CDR2 is SMNVEV (reference sequence). CDR3 length: 13 amino acids. J lost 7 bases, V lost 4 bases, and 5 bases had no gene match. The CDR3 region has the DNA TGTGCCAGCAGTTCGTTGACAGGGGTTGGCTACACCTTC. This translates into CASSSLTGVGYTF.

This chain links TRBV4-1 with TRBJ1-1; no definite D call. The CDR3 loop spans 16 amino acids. From germline, CDR1 is MGHRA and CDR2 YSYEKL. Trimming stripped 3 bases from V and 1 base from J, with 15 bases between. The CDR3 spells CASSHPPTPTNTEAFF. CDR3 DNA: TGCGCCAGCAGCCACCCTCCGACACCCACGAACACTGAAGCTTTCTTT.

This clonotype turned up a few times. In DNA form, the CDR3 reads TGTGCCAGCACCCCAAGGGGAGGAAATGAGCAGTTCTTC. Translated, it gives CASTPRGGNEQFF. The chain couples TRBV6-5 to TRBJ2-1, with TRBD2 as a possible D gene (6 bases). Deletions cut 7 bases from V and 7 bases from J, with 14 bases between. The CDR3 consists of 13 residues. In germline, CDR1 is MNHEY, CDR2 SVGAGI.

In this sample, this clonotype turned up a few times. The V gene is TRBV4-1, the J gene TRBJ2-5, with 7 bases aligning to TRBD1. Germline V gives CDR1 MGHRA, CDR2 YSYEKL. The CDR3 is made up of 14 amino acids. The V segment lost 3 bases and the J segment 3 bases; nucleotides outside the gene matches: 4. The CDR3 coding sequence is TGCGCCAGCAGCCAGAACGGACAGGAAGAGACCCAGTACTTC. Translated: CASSQNGQEETQYF.

The genes are TRBV6-1 and TRBJ2-1; no firm D call. The V gene's germline CDR1 is MNHNS and CDR2 SASEGT. Trimming stripped 8 bases from V and 0 bases from J, with 8 bases between. CDR3 length: 13 amino acids. CDR3 protein: CASSDSSYNEQFF. CDR3 coding DNA: TGTGCCAGCTCGGATAGCTCCTACAATGAGCAGTTCTTC.

The sample holds one count of this clonotype. A much larger clone lies a single base off, so this may be a read error. This rearrangement joins TRBV6-2 or TRBV6-3 to TRBJ2-3, with a tentative D call TRBD1 (6 bases). This CDR3 has 15 amino acids. Germline V gene sequence: CDR1 MNHEY, CDR2 SVGEGT. V lost 2 bases to trimming and J lost 7 bases, with 16 bases between them. The CDR3 loop reads CASSYGTHAPNTQYF. The DNA of the CDR3 is TGTGCCAGCAGTTACGGGACACATGCTCCGAATACGCAGTATTTT.

The rearrangement joins TRBV7-2 to TRBJ2-3, with 8 bases matching TRBD2. V gave up 4 bases and J gave up 2 bases; unmatched junction bases: 5. The CDR3 is made up of 15 amino acids. The germline V gene encodes CDR1 SGHTA and CDR2 FQGNSA. The DNA for the CDR3 is TGTGCCAGCAGCTCTAGCGGGTACGCCACAGATACGCAGTATTTT. It yields the protein CASSSSGYATDTQYF.

The rearrangement joins TRBV27 to TRBJ1-1; 7 bases line up with TRBD1. Germline V lookup: CDR1 MNHEY, CDR2 SMNVEV (reference sequence). The CDR3 length is 14 residues. Trimming took 5 bases from V and 0 from J; bases not matched to a gene: 3. CDR3 loop: CASSADRVNTEAFF. CDR3 coding DNA: TGTGCCAGCAGTGCTGACAGGGTGAACACTGAAGCTTTCTTT.

In this sample, this clonotype turned up a few times. The rearrangement joins TRBV15 to TRBJ2-1; the match to TRBD2 covers 8 bases. V dropped 0 bases and J dropped 1; count of bases not matched to a gene: 11. This CDR3 has 19 amino acids. Germline lookup yields CDR1 LNHNV and CDR2 YYDKDF (reference sequence). CDR3 sequence (DNA): TGTGCCACCAGCAGAGATCGGGGTAGCGGGAAGGTTTCCTACAATGAGCAGTTCTTC. It is translated as CATSRDRGSGKVSYNEQFF.

The V and J genes are TRBV19 and TRBJ2-3; D is possibly TRBD1 (5 bases). V dropped 6 bases and J dropped 1 base, with 14 bases sitting between them. The CDR3 sequence is 15 residues long. In germline, CDR1 is LNHDA, CDR2 SQIVND (reference sequence). The DNA of the CDR3 is TGTGCCAGTAGCCCAACAGGTCTCCGCACAGATACGCAGTATTTT. This translates into CASSPTGLRTDTQYF.

The V gene is TRBV24-1, the J gene TRBJ2-5; D is possibly TRBD1 (8 bases). This CDR3 has 15 residues. CDR1 and CDR2 (germline): KGHDR, SFDVKD. The V and J ends lost 12 bases and 0 bases respectively, with 19 bases between them. This CDR3 reads CASHRGGAYQETQYF. The CDR3 DNA sequence: TGTGCCTCTCACAGGGGGGGGGCGTACCAAGAGACCCAGTACTTC.

This clonotype came up a few times. This chain joins TRBV6-1 and TRBJ1-2, with D maybe TRBD1 (6 bases). The germline V gene has CDR1 MNHNS and CDR2 SASEGT. V was clipped by 0 bases and J by 8 bases, with 16 bases between them. The CDR3 runs 15 residues. In DNA form, the CDR3 reads TGTGCCAGCAGTGAAGCGTCAGGGGAAGGAGGGGGCTACACCTTC. This codes for CASSEASGEGGGYTF.

The rearrangement joins TRBV7-9 to TRBJ2-4; D remains unclear. Looked up from germline, CDR1 is SEHNR and CDR2 is FQNEAQ (reference sequence). This CDR3 contains 14 residues. V dropped 4 bases and J dropped 4 bases, with 11 bases sitting between them. The DNA of the CDR3 is TGTGCCAGCAGCTCCCCTTCTTTGAAAAACATTCAGTACTTC. It is translated as CASSSPSLKNIQYF.

This clonotype was found once. The V gene is TRBV4-3, the J gene TRBJ2-2; D uncertain. V was shortened by 0 bases and J by 4 bases, with 6 bases between the two germline ends. Germline CDR1 is LGHNA and CDR2 is YSLEER. The CDR3 extends over 14 amino acids. CDR3 nucleotide sequence: TGCGCCAGCAGCCAAGATGGGATCACCGGGGAGCTGTTTTTT. Its protein product is CASSQDGITGELFF.

This clonotype appeared a single time. The chain is built from TRBV4-3 and TRBJ2-1, with 9 bases identical to TRBD2. The ends lost 0 bases at V and 2 bases at J; junction bases unmatched: 8. CDR1 is LGHNA, CDR2 YSLEER, per germline. The CDR3 spans 18 residues. The CDR3 here is CASSQDGLAIYTYNEQFF. Written as DNA, the CDR3 is TGCGCCAGCAGCCAAGATGGACTAGCGATATATACCTACAATGAGCAGTTCTTC.

The chain is built from TRBV3-1 and TRBJ2-1; D is unclear. Trimming shortened V by 0 bases and J by 8 bases, and 5 bases separated the two germline ends. This CDR3 has 12 residues. CDR1 LGHDT and CDR2 YNNKEL come from the germline V gene (reference sequence). This chain's CDR3 is CASSQDRYEQFF. For the CDR3, the DNA is TGTGCCAGCAGCCAAGATAGGTATGAGCAGTTCTTC.

This clonotype has just a few counts. The V and J genes are TRBV20-1 and TRBJ2-1; the D gene is possibly TRBD2 (6 bases). Per germline, CDR1 DFQATT and CDR2 SNEGSKA (reference sequence). The V gene lost 0 bases and the J gene lost 4 bases, with 10 bases spanning the gap. The CDR3 is made up of 14 amino acids. CDR3 in DNA: TGCAGTGCTAGAGATGGCCGGGGGTACAATGAGCAGTTCTTC. It codes for CSARDGRGYNEQFF.

This clonotype was seen only a few times. The chain links TRBV7-6 to TRBJ2-2; D remains unclear. Trimming cost V 5 bases and J 1 base, with 8 bases left between them. CDR3 length: 14 amino acids. CDR1 and CDR2 from the germline V gene are SGHVS and FNYEAQ. CDR3 coding DNA: TGTGCCAGCAGCCCCAACCAGAACACCGGGGAGCTGTTTTTT. Translation: CASSPNQNTGELFF.

The chain is built from TRBV4-3 and TRBJ2-3; D is ambiguous. CDR3 size: 13 residues. V was trimmed by 4 bases and J by 6 bases, leaving 11 bases between them. Germline lookup yields CDR1 LGHNA and CDR2 YSLEER. CDR3 nucleotides: TGCGCCAGCAGCCGAGGACCCCGGGATACGCAGTATTTT. Translating gives CASSRGPRDTQYF.

V gene TRBV19 combines with J gene TRBJ1-2; the D gene is possibly TRBD1 (5 bases). This CDR3 has 14 residues. V gave up 6 bases and J gave up 4 bases, with 15 bases separating them. Germline V gene lookup returns CDR1 LNHDA and CDR2 SQIVND (reference sequence). For the CDR3, the DNA is TGTGCCAGTAGCTCGGGACGGATAACCTATGGCTACACCTTC. This translates into CASSSGRITYGYTF.

This clonotype showed up just a few times. The chain recombines TRBV20-1 with TRBJ2-3; D remains ambiguous. From germline, CDR1 is DFQATT and CDR2 SNEGSKA (reference sequence). V lost 0 bases, J lost 0 bases, and 13 bases lay in between. This CDR3 has 16 amino acids. CDR3 residues: CSARDGSDRSTDTQYF. CDR3 DNA: TGCAGTGCTAGAGATGGGTCGGACCGTAGCACAGATACGCAGTATTTT.

The rearrangement links TRBV12-3 or TRBV12-4 to TRBJ2-3; D may be TRBD2 (5 bases). The CDR3 is 14 amino acids. Deletions cut 6 bases from V and 2 bases from J, with 12 bases between. The CDR3 DNA reads TGTGCCAGCAGCTTCCGGGAAAACACAGATACGCAGTATTTT. Its protein product is CASSFRENTDTQYF.

This clonotype was seen many times. The J gene is TRBJ2-1, the V gene TRBV6-1; D remains ambiguous. Looked up from germline, CDR1 is MNHNS and CDR2 is SASEGT. The CDR3 covers 13 residues. Trimming pared 5 bases from V and 5 bases from J, leaving 10 bases between. The CDR3 sequence is CASSSSGDNEQFF. The CDR3 DNA is TGTGCCAGCAGTTCCTCTGGGGACAATGAGCAGTTCTTC.

This chain connects TRBV7-9 to TRBJ1-2; D uncertain. V gave up 5 bases and J gave up 8 bases, with 18 bases separating them. CDR1 and CDR2 from the germline V gene are SEHNR and FQNEAQ (reference sequence). CDR3 length: 14 amino acids. In DNA form, the CDR3 reads TGTGCCAGCAGCCGCGTGACACCATTGGACGGCTACACCTTC. Its protein is CASSRVTPLDGYTF.

The V gene is TRBV6-5, the J gene TRBJ1-2; D gene unclear. V lost 9 bases and J lost 4, with 15 bases in between. The germline V gene encodes CDR1 MNHEY and CDR2 SVGAGI. The CDR3 loop spans 13 amino acids. The CDR3 sequence is CASSPRPGYGYTF. As DNA, the CDR3 is TGTGCCAGTTCTCCCCGGCCGGGCTATGGCTACACCTTC.

This chain joins TRBV27 and TRBJ1-4, with TRBD1 as a possible D gene (5 bases). Germline CDR1 is MNHEY and CDR2 is SMNVEV (reference sequence). The germline V and J ends were trimmed by 5 bases and 8 bases, with 15 bases remaining between them. The CDR3 is 14 amino acids. CDR3 region: CASSQGPWEEKLFF. The CDR3 nucleotides are TGTGCCAGCAGTCAGGGACCTTGGGAGGAAAAACTGTTTTTT.

The chain uses TRBV7-7 and TRBJ2-7; D not certain. V gave up 5 bases and J gave up 3 bases, with 11 bases separating them. This CDR3 is 13 amino acids long. The germline V gene has CDR1 SSHAT and CDR2 FNYEAQ (reference sequence). CDR3 in amino acids: CASSQAPGYEQYF. The CDR3 nucleotides are TGTGCCAGCAGCCAAGCGCCAGGCTACGAGCAGTACTTC.

V gene TRBV19 combines with J gene TRBJ2-3; tentative D call: TRBD1 (5 bases). The CDR3 runs to 15 residues. Between the trimmed V and J ends, which lost 5 bases and 5 bases, there was a span of 17 bases. CDR1 and CDR2 from the germline V gene are LNHDA and SQIVND (reference sequence). Written as DNA, the CDR3 is TGTGCCAGTAGTTTAACAGGAAACCGGTTAGATACGCAGTATTTT. This encodes CASSLTGNRLDTQYF.

This clonotype has only one observation. The V and J genes are TRBV6-1 and TRBJ1-6; D is unresolved. Trimming pared 3 bases from V and 6 bases from J, leaving 12 bases between. This CDR3 is 15 amino acids long. Germline loops: CDR1 MNHNS, CDR2 SASEGT. The CDR3 DNA reads TGTGCCAGCAGTGAGGCGGGCCGTGGTAATTCACCCCTCCACTTT. Its translation: CASSEAGRGNSPLHF.

This rearrangement joins TRBV12-3 or TRBV12-4 to TRBJ1-1, with D unclear. The length of the CDR3 is 13 residues. V lost 0 bases and J lost 3, with 5 bases in between. The CDR3 DNA sequence: TGTGCCAGCAGTTTAGCTCCCTACACTGAAGCTTTCTTT. Its translation is CASSLAPYTEAFF.